These 5 T cell receptor beta chains came from one sample sequenced in a study of OX40 agonist ivuxolimab in advanced cancers. Repertoires were generated with immunoSEQ multiplex PCR, while TCRdb's copy carries only in-frame clones and drops some. The data hold 35,000 to 45,000 clones, with approximately 86% observed a single time. Sequenced material: CD4+ or CD8+ T cells sorted from blood, taken in a trial of the OX40 agonist ivuxolimab. These receptors came from an adult with an advanced solid tumor such as melanoma, head and neck, liver or kidney cancer.

The rearrangement links TRBV28 to TRBJ1-2; TRBD1 is a possible D gene (6 bases). This CDR3 has 15 amino acids. The germline V gene encodes CDR1 MDHEN and CDR2 SYDVKM. V was cut by 2 bases and J by 7 bases, with 17 bases left in between. CDR3 residues: CASSLLATGRGGYTF. The CDR3 DNA reads TGTGCCAGCAGTTTACTCGCCACAGGGCGCGGTGGCTACACCTTC.

By frequency in the sample, this clone is medium-sized (0.01 to 0.1%). The V gene is TRBV28, the J gene TRBJ1-2, with 9 bases lining up with TRBD1. V lost 6 bases to trimming and J lost 6 bases; unmatched junction nucleotides: 26. This CDR3 is built from 20 residues. CDR1 MDHEN and CDR2 SYDVKM come from the germline V gene. The CDR3 DNA follows: TGTGCCAGCAGCTTAGCGTGGGGACAGGGCTTAGGCCCCGGCGCAGATGGCTACACCTTC. As protein: CASSLAWGQGLGPGADGYTF.

The chain carries TRBV27 and TRBJ2-7; weak D call: TRBD1 (5 bases). Trimming took 6 bases from V and 1 from J, leaving 10 bases between them. The germline CDR1 and CDR2 sequences are MNHEY and SMNVEV (reference sequence). The CDR3 length is 13 residues. CDR3 in DNA: TGTGCCAGCAGAGAGACAGTTTCCTACGAGCAGTACTTC. This sequence encodes CASRETVSYEQYF.

The rearrangement joins TRBV10-3 to TRBJ2-7; 8 bases match TRBD2. Looked up from germline, CDR1 is ENHRY and CDR2 is SYGVKD. Unmatched junction bases numbered 9, after V lost 6 bases and J lost 2 bases. The CDR3 sequence is 15 residues long. The CDR3 coding sequence is TGTGCCATCAGGAAAAGCGGGGGTTCAACCTACGAGCAGTACTTC. Protein: CAIRKSGGSTYEQYF.

The chain employs TRBV6-5 and TRBJ1-5, with D maybe TRBD1 (5 bases). The CDR3 runs to 15 residues. Trimming removed 2 bases at V and 1 base at J, with 9 bases between. CDR1 is MNHEY and CDR2 is SVGAGI in the germline V gene. The CDR3 sequence is CASSYRGLSNQPQHF. The CDR3 DNA is TGTGCCAGCAGTTACCGGGGCTTGAGCAATCAGCCCCAGCATTTT.